The present entry profiles one T cell receptor beta chain with its context. Its antigen is unknown. These data come from a study of T cells after yellow fever vaccination. General study results and limits: Boosting was followed by the reappearance of most primary-vaccination clones (less than 98% CD4, about 88% CD8). Clonotypes shared by both compartments, CD4 and CD8, made up a small share.

TCRdb reprocessed the 5' RACE reads with MiXCR, giving one entry per CDR3 protein. The sample lists 550,000 to 750,000 distinct CDR3 sequences, roughly 13% occurring once. Germline trimming cut 5 bases from V and 0 bases from J; bases unmatched to any gene: 6. The CDR3 runs 17 residues. CDR1 is SEHNR, CDR2 FQNEAQ, per germline (reference sequence). Specimen: PBMCs, collected on the day of the yellow fever booster vaccination. The J gene is TRBJ2-1, the V gene TRBV7-9, with 11 bases identical to TRBD2. The TCR originated in a man younger than 40 who received the YFV17D yellow fever vaccine. CDR3 nucleotide sequence: TGTGCCAGCAGCATAGGGACTAGCGGAAGCTCCTACAATGAGCAGTTCTTC. It translates to CASSIGTSGSSYNEQFF.